The sample holds a few counts of the clone carrying this T cell receptor beta chain. As originally analysed: The authors estimated nucleated cell counts from reference gene primer amplification. TCRdb's table, derived via immunoSEQ multiplex PCR, lists solely in-frame clones and lacks some. D and trimming come from the DNA, and the V and J calls and clone size come from that table. The sample holds roughly 190,000 clones; 70% to 90% are singletons and the top ten take 9.5% to 12%. These data originate in a study of blood T cell repertoires in COVID-19. About the research overall: Samples came from the United States, Italy and Spain, spanning acute and convalescent COVID-19. Nucleic acid was either cDNA or gDNA, and it came from T cells, B-cell-depleted T cells, or PBMCs.

Germline loops: CDR1 MNHEY, CDR2 SMNVEV (reference sequence). The CDR3 is 15 residues long. Trimming removed 2 bases at V and 0 bases at J, with 11 bases between. Enrolment of Seattle patients took place during active infection, and they were followed longitudinally. This sequence was found in a woman in her sixties or seventies with COVID-19, enrolled during active disease. The sample consisted of peripheral blood. This rearrangement joins TRBV27 to TRBJ2-7, with a weak D call TRBD1 (5 bases). This chain's CDR3 is CASSLKFDSSYEQYF. DNA of the CDR3: TGTGCCAGCAGTTTAAAATTTGACAGCTCCTACGAGCAGTACTTC.